The 18 T cell receptor beta chains given below trace back to one sample, sequenced in a study of blood T cell repertoires in COVID-19. Measured with immunoSEQ multiplex PCR; TCRdb has only the in-frame clones, and not every one. This sample has about 46,000 clones, with 88% found just once. Sequencing used peripheral blood. The receptors here all came from a man aged 45-60 years with acute or convalescent COVID-19.

Written as DNA, the CDR3 is TGTGCCAGCAGCGCACTAGCACGGGGCACAGATACGCAGTATTTT. It yields the protein CASSALARGTDTQYF. The genes are TRBV5-8 and TRBJ2-3; D is perhaps TRBD2 (6 bases). In germline, CDR1 is SGHTS, CDR2 YDEGEE. The CDR3 is made up of 15 amino acids. Trimming removed 4 bases from V and 1 base from J, with 13 bases in between.

The chain recombines TRBV4-2 with TRBJ2-1; TRBD1 matches 8 bases. Losses at the gene ends were 0 bases for V and 7 bases for J; bases not matched to a gene: 8. Germline loops: CDR1 LGHNA, CDR2 YNFKEQ. There are 16 residues in the CDR3. This CDR3 is CASSQDPQGALNEQFF. The CDR3 DNA sequence: TGTGCCAGCAGCCAAGATCCCCAGGGGGCGCTTAATGAGCAGTTCTTC.

This clone was seen more than once but under ten times. V usage is TRBV19 and J usage is TRBJ2-2; a weak D match, TRBD2 (6 bases). The germline V gene has CDR1 LNHDA and CDR2 SQIVND (reference sequence). V gave up 8 bases and J gave up 4 bases, with 14 bases separating them. The CDR3 is 14 residues long. Here the CDR3 reads CASRTSWGTGELFF. CDR3 in DNA: TGTGCCAGTCGAACTAGCTGGGGCACCGGGGAGCTGTTTTTT.

This chain connects TRBV9 to TRBJ2-3; 7 positions match TRBD2. This CDR3 region has 14 residues. Germline CDR1 reads SGDLS; CDR2 reads YYNGEE. Trimming at V came to 0 bases and at J to 3 bases, leaving 1 base not matched to a gene. CDR3 in amino acids: CASSVDGRTDTQYF. Here the CDR3 DNA reads TGTGCCAGCAGCGTAGACGGGAGGACAGATACGCAGTATTTT.

This chain uses TRBV11-1 with TRBJ1-2, with D unclear. V was clipped by 5 bases and J by 0 bases, with 10 bases between them. The CDR3 contains 14 residues. The germline V gene has CDR1 SGHAT and CDR2 FQDESV (reference sequence). The DNA for the CDR3 is TGTGCCAGCAGCCCCGGCCGGGCTAACTATGGCTACACCTTC. Protein product: CASSPGRANYGYTF.

V usage is TRBV4-1 and J usage is TRBJ1-4; 7 nucleotides agree with TRBD1. This CDR3 spans 16 amino acids. The germline V gene has CDR1 MGHRA and CDR2 YSYEKL. Trimming at V came to 4 bases and at J to 7 bases, leaving 12 bases not matched to a gene. The CDR3 DNA is TGCGCCAGCAGCCCCCAGGGGGAACAGGGGCGTGAAAAACTGTTTTTT. Residues: CASSPQGEQGREKLFF.

J is TRBJ2-3 and V is TRBV19; perhaps TRBD2 as D (6 bases). CDR1 LNHDA and CDR2 SQIVND come from the germline V gene (reference sequence). The CDR3 length is 16 residues. V was trimmed by 7 bases and J by 0 bases, leaving 17 bases between them. The CDR3 sequence: CASKGLEAGSTDTQYF. The DNA of the CDR3 is TGTGCCAGTAAGGGTCTAGAGGCGGGAAGCACAGATACGCAGTATTTT.

The chain recombines TRBV3-1 (or the pseudogene TRBV3-2) with TRBJ2-1; TRBD2 matches at 11 bases. The CDR3 consists of 15 residues. J gave up 8 bases and V 2 bases, and 5 bases lay outside the gene matches. CDR1 and CDR2 (germline): LGHDT, YNNKEL (reference sequence). CDR3 residues: CASSQLTSGTDEQFF. The CDR3 DNA reads as TGTGCCAGCAGCCAATTGACTAGCGGGACTGATGAGCAGTTCTTC.

This sequence joins TRBV6-2 or TRBV6-3 and TRBJ2-1, with 8 bases that match TRBD2. This CDR3 spans 14 amino acids. Unmatched junction bases numbered 2, after V lost 5 bases and J lost 2 bases. Germline V lookup: CDR1 MNHEY, CDR2 SVGEGT. The CDR3 sequence: CASSEGLAYNEQFF. The CDR3 DNA reads TGTGCCAGCAGTGAGGGACTAGCCTACAATGAGCAGTTCTTC.

V gene TRBV5-4 combines with J gene TRBJ1-2; the D gene is possibly TRBD1 (6 bases). The CDR3 covers 13 residues. Germline values: CDR1 SGHNT, CDR2 YYREEE (reference sequence). V was clipped by 2 bases and J by 3 bases, with 8 bases between them. The CDR3 region has the DNA TGTGCCAGCAGCTTCGACAGGTACTATGGCTACACCTTC. Translation: CASSFDRYYGYTF.

The V and J genes are TRBV19 and TRBJ2-2, with TRBD1 identical over 10 bases. V dropped 7 bases and J dropped 5; count of bases not matched to a gene: 7. Germline V gene sequence: CDR1 LNHDA, CDR2 SQIVND (reference sequence). The CDR3 is made up of 15 amino acids. The CDR3, as DNA: TGTGCCAGTACCCTAGGACAGGGGGTTACCGGGGAGCTGTTTTTT. Protein: CASTLGQGVTGELFF. The whole variable domain, remainder taken from reference TRBV19 and TRBJ2-2, is DGGITQSPKYLFRKEGQNVTLSCEQNLNHDAMYWYRQDPGQGLRLIYYSQIVNDFQKGDIAEGYSVSREKKESFPLTVTSAQKNPTAFYLCASTLGQGVTGELFFGEGSRLTVL.

The chain joins TRBV19 to TRBJ2-2, with 8 bases aligning to TRBD2. CDR1 is LNHDA and CDR2 is SQIVND in the germline V gene (reference sequence). V was pared by 5 bases and J by 4 bases, with 9 bases of the junction left unmatched. The CDR3 contains 16 residues. CDR3 in amino acids: CASSLQAGAFTGELFF. The CDR3 DNA reads TGTGCCAGTAGTCTTCAAGCGGGGGCCTTCACCGGGGAGCTGTTTTTT.

In this sample, this clone turned up a few times. The same CDR3 can be traced to other DNA sequences in this sample. This chain joins TRBV5-1 and TRBJ1-3, with TRBD1 matching over 7 bases. Germline V CDR1 and CDR2: SGHRS, YFSETQ. The CDR3 is 14 residues long. The trim removed 3 bases at V and 2 bases at J, leaving 2 bases unmatched. DNA for the CDR3: TGCGCCAGCAGCTCCGGGACAGCTGGAAACACCATATATTTT. Translated, it gives CASSSGTAGNTIYF.

The chain employs TRBV18 and TRBJ1-6; TRBD1 matches at 7 bases. Germline CDR1 is KGHSH and CDR2 is LQKENI. V shed 3 bases, J shed 3 bases, and the junction held 5 bases outside the gene matches. The CDR3 consists of 16 residues. CDR3 region: CASSPQGDLYNSPLHF. CDR3 coding DNA: TGTGCCAGCTCACCTCAGGGGGACCTCTATAATTCACCCCTCCACTTT.

V is TRBV2 and J is TRBJ1-6, with a weak D call TRBD1 (6 bases). This CDR3 comprises 17 residues. The germline CDR1 and CDR2 sequences are SNHLY and FYNNEI. V was shortened by 1 base and J by 9 bases, with 19 bases between the two germline ends. The CDR3 region is CASSEEGEDRRISPLHF. The DNA of the CDR3 is TGTGCCAGCAGTGAAGAGGGAGAAGACAGGCGGATTTCACCCCTCCACTTT.

This sequence joins TRBV30 and TRBJ1-5, with D possibly matching TRBD1 (5 bases). Trimming took off 3 bases at V and 4 bases at J, with 7 bases between the two ends. CDR1 is GTSNPN, CDR2 SVGIG, per germline (reference sequence). The CDR3 has 12 residues. The CDR3 region is CAWSTGNQPQHF. In nucleotides, the CDR3 is TGTGCCTGGAGCACAGGTAATCAGCCCCAGCATTTT.

This clone was recorded only once. V gene TRBV7-2 combines with J gene TRBJ2-5; no firm D call. The CDR3 runs to 14 residues. Trimming stripped 7 bases from V and 5 bases from J, with 17 bases between. Germline V CDR1 and CDR2: SGHTA, FQGNSA. The CDR3 coding sequence is TGTGCCAGCACCTCGCTGGCCGGGTGGGAGACCCAGTACTTC. It is translated as CASTSLAGWETQYF.

The chain employs TRBV19 and TRBJ1-2; D call uncertain. Trimming shortened V by 6 bases and J by 8 bases, and 13 bases separated the two germline ends. The CDR3 has 12 amino acids. Looked up from germline, CDR1 is LNHDA and CDR2 is SQIVND (reference sequence). The CDR3 bases are TGTGCCAGTAGGAATGCAACGGGAGGCTACACCTTC. It codes for CASRNATGGYTF.